This T cell receptor (beta chain) was documented in a study of blood T cell repertoires in COVID-19. Clones were sequenced by immunoSEQ multiplex PCR, and TCRdb holds only the in-frame ones, with some missing. The sample carries approximately 150,000 clones, roughly 90% recorded once. The CDR3 has 14 residues. The germline V gene encodes CDR1 SGHRS and CDR2 YFSETQ. After removal of 4 bases from V and 1 base from J, the junction contained 3 bases not matched to a gene. The chain recombines TRBV5-1 with TRBJ1-1, with TRBD1 matching 8 bases. Sequencing input: peripheral blood. This clonotype was sampled from a human donor in a cohort sampled during active COVID-19. CDR3 sequence reads: CASSAGTGNTEAFF. DNA of the CDR3: TGCGCCAGCAGCGCCGGGACAGGGAACACTGAAGCTTTCTTT.